Given below is one TCR beta chain in context. The antigen remains undetermined. Trimming shortened V by 7 bases and J by 0 bases, and 15 bases separated the two germline ends. This CDR3 region has 15 residues. CDR1 and CDR2 (germline): MNHEY, SMNVEV (reference sequence). The data were obtained in a study of OX40 agonist ivuxolimab in advanced cancers. Measured with immunoSEQ multiplex PCR; TCRdb has only the in-frame clones, and not every one. The sample contains about 86,000 clones, about 90% of which appear only once. General study results and limits: Some patients without response likewise showed low normalized clonal expansion. Clonal expansion was seen in CD4+ and CD8+ blood T cells by week 6 at 0.1 to 3.0 mg/kg.

The receptor was derived from an adult with an advanced solid tumor such as melanoma, head and neck, liver or kidney cancer. The V gene is TRBV27, the J gene TRBJ2-5, with D tentatively TRBD1 (5 bases). The sample in question was CD4+ or CD8+ T cells sorted from blood, obtained in a trial of the OX40 agonist ivuxolimab. The CDR3 spells CASTPGQGYQETQYF. The CDR3, as DNA: TGTGCCAGCACCCCCGGGCAGGGTTACCAAGAGACCCAGTACTTC.